The present T cell receptor beta chain was sequenced within a study of Graves' ophthalmopathy and Graves' hyperthyroidism. Transcripts of RNA were the source for amplifying TCR beta CDR3 regions. RT-PCR was first run with HTBI primers, then multiplex PCR in a second round. TCRdb fed the multiplex PCR reads into MiXCR, producing one record per CDR3 protein. The repertoire has about 200,000 distinct CDR3 sequences, approximately 28% of them found once; the top ten carry approximately 9%. V trimming: 0 bases; J trimming: 5 bases; junction bases outside the gene matches: 7. This CDR3 spans 15 amino acids. Germline loops: CDR1 SGHRS, CDR2 YFSETQ. This clonotype was seen many times.

This TCR came from a man aged 50 or older with Graves' ophthalmopathy. Sequencing was done on a sample of peripheral blood. This sequence joins TRBV5-1 and TRBJ2-7, with TRBD1 matching 8 bases. CDR3: CASSLAGQGAHEQYF. CDR3 bases: TGCGCCAGCAGCTTGGCAGGACAGGGCGCCCACGAGCAGTACTTC.